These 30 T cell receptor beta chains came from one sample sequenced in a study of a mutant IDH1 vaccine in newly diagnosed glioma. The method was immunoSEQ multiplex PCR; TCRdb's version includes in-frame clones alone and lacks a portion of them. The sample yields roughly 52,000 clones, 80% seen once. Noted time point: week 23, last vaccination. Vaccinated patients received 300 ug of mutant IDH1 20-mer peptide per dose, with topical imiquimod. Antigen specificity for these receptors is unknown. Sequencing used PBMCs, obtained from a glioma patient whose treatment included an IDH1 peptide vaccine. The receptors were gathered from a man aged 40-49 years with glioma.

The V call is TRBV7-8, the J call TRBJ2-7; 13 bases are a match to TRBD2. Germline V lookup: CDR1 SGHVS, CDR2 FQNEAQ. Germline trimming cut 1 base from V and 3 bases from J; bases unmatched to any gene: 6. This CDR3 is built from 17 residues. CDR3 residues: CASSLVRLAGGNYEQYF. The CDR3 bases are TGTGCCAGCAGCTTAGTTAGACTAGCGGGGGGAAACTACGAGCAGTACTTC.

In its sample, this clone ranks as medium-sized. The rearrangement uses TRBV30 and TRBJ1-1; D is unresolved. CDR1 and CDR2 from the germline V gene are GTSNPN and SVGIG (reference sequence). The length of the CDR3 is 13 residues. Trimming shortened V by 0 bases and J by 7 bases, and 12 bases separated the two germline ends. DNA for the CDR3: TGTGCCTGGAGTGTACACAGTACCGATGAAGCTTTCTTT. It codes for CAWSVHSTDEAFF.

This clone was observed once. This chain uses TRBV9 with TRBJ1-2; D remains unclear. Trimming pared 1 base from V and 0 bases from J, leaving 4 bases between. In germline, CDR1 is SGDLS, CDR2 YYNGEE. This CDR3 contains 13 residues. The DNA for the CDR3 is TGTGCCAGCAGCGTAAGGGCTAACTATGGCTACACCTTC. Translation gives CASSVRANYGYTF.

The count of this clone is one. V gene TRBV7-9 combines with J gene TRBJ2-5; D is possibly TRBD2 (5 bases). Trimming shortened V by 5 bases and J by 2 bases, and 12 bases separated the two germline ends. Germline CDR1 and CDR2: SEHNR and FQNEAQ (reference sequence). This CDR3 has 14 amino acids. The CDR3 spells CASSRTREQETQYF. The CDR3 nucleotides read TGTGCCAGCAGCCGCACCCGGGAACAAGAGACCCAGTACTTC.

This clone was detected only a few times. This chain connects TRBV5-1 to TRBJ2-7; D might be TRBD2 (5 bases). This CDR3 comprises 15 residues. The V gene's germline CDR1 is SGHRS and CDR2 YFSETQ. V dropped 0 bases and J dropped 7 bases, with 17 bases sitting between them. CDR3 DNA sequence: TGCGCCAGCAGCTTGGACAAGCCGGGGTTGGGTGAGCAGTACTTC. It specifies CASSLDKPGLGEQYF.

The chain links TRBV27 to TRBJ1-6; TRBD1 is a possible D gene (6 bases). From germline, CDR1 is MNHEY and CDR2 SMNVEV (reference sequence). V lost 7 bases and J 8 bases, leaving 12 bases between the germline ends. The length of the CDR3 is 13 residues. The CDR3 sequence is CASTGAVDSPLHF. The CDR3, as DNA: TGTGCCAGCACAGGGGCAGTGGATTCACCCCTCCACTTT.

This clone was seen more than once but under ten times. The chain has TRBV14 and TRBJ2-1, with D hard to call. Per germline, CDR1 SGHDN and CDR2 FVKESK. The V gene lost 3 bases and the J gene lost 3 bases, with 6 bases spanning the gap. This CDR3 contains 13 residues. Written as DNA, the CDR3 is TGTGCCAGCAGCCAGGTCCGCTACAATGAGCAGTTCTTC. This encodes CASSQVRYNEQFF. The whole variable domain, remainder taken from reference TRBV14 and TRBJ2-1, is EAGVTQFPSHSVIEKGQTVTLRCDPISGHDNLYWYRRVMGKEIKFLLHFVKESKQDESGMPNNRFLAERTGGTYSTLKVQPAELEDSGVYFCASSQVRYNEQFFGPGTRLTVL.

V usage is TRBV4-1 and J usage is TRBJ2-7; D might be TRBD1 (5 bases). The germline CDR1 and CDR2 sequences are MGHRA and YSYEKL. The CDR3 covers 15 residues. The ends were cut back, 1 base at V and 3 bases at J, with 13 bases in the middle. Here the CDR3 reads CASSQGWSRDYEQYF. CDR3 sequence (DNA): TGCGCCAGCAGCCAAGGTTGGAGCAGGGACTACGAGCAGTACTTC.

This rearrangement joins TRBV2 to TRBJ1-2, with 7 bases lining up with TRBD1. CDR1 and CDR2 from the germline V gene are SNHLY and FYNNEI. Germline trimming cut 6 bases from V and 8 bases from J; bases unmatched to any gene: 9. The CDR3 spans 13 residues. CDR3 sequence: CASRPTGVGGYTF. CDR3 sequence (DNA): TGTGCCAGCAGACCAACAGGGGTTGGAGGCTACACCTTC. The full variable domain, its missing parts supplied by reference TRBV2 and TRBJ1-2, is EPEVTQTPSHQVTQMGQEVILRCVPISNHLYFYWYRQILGQKVEFLVSFYNNEISEKSEIFDDQFSVERPDGSNFTLKIRSTKLEDSAMYFCASRPTGVGGYTFGSGTRLTVV.

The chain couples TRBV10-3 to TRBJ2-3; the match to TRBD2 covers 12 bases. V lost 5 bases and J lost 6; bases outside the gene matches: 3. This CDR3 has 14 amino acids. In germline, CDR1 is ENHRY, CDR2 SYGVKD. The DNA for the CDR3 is TGTGCCATCAGTACTAGCGGGGGGCGGGATACGCAGTATTTT. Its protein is CAISTSGGRDTQYF.

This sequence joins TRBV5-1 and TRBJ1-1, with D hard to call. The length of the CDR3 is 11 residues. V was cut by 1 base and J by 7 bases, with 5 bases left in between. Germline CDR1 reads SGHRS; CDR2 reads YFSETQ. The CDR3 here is CASSLRGEAFF. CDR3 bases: TGCGCCAGCAGCTTGCGCGGTGAAGCTTTCTTT. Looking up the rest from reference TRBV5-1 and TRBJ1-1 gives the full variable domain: KAGVTQTPRYLIKTRGQQVTLSCSPISGHRSVSWYQQTPGQGLQFLFEYFSETQRNKGNFPGRFSGRQFSNSRSEMNVSTLELGDSALYLCASSLRGEAFFGQGTRLTVV.

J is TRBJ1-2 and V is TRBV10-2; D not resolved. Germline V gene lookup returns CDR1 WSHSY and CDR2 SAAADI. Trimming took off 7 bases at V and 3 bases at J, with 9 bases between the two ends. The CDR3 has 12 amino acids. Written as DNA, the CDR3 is TGCGCCAGCAAGGAATTTGACTATGGCTACACCTTC. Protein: CASKEFDYGYTF.

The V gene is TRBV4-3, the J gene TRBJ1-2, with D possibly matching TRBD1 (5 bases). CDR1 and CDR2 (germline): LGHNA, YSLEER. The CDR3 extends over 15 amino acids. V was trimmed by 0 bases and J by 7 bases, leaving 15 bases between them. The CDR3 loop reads CASSQDRAGYGGYTF. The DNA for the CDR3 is TGCGCCAGCAGCCAAGATAGGGCAGGGTATGGTGGCTACACCTTC.

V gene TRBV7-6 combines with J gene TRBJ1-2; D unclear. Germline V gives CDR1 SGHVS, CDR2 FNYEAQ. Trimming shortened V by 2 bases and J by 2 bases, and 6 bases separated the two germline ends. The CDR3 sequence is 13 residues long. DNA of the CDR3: TGTGCCAGCAGCTTAAACGGGAACTATGGCTACACCTTC. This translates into CASSLNGNYGYTF.

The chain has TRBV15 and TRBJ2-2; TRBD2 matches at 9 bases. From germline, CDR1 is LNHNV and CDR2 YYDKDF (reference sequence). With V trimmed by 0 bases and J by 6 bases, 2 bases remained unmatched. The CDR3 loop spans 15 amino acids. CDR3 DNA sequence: TGTGCCACCAGCAGAGATCTAGCGGGGTCCGGGGAGCTGTTTTTT. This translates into CATSRDLAGSGELFF. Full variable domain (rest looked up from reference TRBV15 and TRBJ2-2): DAMVIQNPRYQVTQFGKPVTLSCSQTLNHNVMYWYQQKSSQAPKLLFHYYDKDFNNEADTPDNFQSRRPNTSFCFLDIRSPGLGDTAMYLCATSRDLAGSGELFFGEGSRLTVL.

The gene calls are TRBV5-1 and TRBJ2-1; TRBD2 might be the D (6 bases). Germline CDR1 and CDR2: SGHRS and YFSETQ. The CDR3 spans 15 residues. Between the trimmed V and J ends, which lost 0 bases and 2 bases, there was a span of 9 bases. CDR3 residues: CASSLVSSAYNEQFF. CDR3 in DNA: TGCGCCAGCAGCTTGGTTTCTAGCGCCTACAATGAGCAGTTCTTC.

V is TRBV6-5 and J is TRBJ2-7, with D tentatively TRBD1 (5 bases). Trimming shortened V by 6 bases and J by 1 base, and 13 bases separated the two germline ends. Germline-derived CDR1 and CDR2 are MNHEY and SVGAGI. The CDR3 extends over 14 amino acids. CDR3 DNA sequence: TGTGCCAGCAGCCGATACAGGACGTCCTACGAGCAGTACTTC. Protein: CASSRYRTSYEQYF.

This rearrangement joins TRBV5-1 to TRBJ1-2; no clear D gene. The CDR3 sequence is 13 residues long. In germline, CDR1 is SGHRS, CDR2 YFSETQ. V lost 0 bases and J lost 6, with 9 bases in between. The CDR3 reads CASSLAGPDGYTF. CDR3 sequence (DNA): TGCGCCAGCAGCTTGGCAGGCCCAGATGGCTACACCTTC.

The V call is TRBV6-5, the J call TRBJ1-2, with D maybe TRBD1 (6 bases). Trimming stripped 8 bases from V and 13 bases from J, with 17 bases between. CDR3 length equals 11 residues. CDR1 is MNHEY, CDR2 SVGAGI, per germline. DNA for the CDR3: TGTGCCAGCGGAGGGGGGGGCTCTGGCACCTTC. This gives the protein CASGGGGSGTF.

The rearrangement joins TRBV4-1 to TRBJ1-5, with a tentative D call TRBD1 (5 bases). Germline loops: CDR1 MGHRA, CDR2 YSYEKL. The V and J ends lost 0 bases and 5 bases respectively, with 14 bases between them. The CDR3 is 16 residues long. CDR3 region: CASSQDGNRRDQPQHF. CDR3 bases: TGCGCCAGCAGCCAAGATGGCAACAGGCGGGATCAGCCCCAGCATTTT.

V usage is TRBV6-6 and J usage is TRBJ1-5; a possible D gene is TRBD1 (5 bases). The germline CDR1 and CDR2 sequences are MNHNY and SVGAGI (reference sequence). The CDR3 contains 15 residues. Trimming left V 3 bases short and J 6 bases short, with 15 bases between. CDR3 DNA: TGTGCCAGCAGTTATTGGGACGGTGGCTTTCAGCCCCAGCATTTT. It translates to CASSYWDGGFQPQHF.

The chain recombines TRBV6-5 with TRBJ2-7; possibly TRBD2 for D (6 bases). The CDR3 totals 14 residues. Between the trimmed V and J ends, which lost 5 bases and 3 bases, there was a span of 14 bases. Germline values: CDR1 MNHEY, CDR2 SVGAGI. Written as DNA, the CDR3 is TGTGCCAGCAGTCCCTTCCGGGACTTCTACGAGCAGTACTTC. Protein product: CASSPFRDFYEQYF.

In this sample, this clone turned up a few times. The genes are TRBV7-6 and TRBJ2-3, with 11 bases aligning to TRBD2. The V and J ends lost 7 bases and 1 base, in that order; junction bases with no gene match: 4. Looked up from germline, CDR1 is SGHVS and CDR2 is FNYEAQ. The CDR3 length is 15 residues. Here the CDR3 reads CASNLAGGRTDTQYF. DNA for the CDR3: TGTGCCAGCAACCTAGCGGGAGGACGCACAGATACGCAGTATTTT.

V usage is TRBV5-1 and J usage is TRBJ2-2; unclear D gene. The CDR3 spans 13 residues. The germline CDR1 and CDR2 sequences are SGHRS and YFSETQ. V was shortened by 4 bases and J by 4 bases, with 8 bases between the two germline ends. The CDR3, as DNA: TGCGCCAGCAGCAAAGGACCCACCGGGGAGCTGTTTTTT. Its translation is CASSKGPTGELFF.

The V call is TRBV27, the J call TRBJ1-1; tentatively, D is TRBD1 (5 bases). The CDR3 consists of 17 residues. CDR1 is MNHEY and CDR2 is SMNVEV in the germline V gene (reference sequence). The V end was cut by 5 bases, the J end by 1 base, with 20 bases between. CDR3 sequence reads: CASSQEGWGTENTEAFF. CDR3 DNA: TGTGCCAGCAGTCAGGAGGGGTGGGGTACAGAGAACACTGAAGCTTTCTTT.

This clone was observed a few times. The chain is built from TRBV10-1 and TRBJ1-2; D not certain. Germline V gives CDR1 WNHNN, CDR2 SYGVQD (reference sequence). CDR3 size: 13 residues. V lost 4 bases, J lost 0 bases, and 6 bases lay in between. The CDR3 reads CASSGQTNYGYTF. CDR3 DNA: TGCGCCAGCAGTGGACAAACTAACTATGGCTACACCTTC.

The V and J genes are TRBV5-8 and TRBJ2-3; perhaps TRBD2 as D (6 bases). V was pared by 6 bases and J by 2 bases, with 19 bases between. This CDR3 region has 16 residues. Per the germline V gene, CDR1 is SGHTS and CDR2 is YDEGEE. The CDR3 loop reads CASTPTVGLNTDTQYF. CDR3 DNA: TGTGCCAGCACCCCCACCGTGGGACTCAACACAGATACGCAGTATTTT.

The CDR3 DNA reads TGTGCCAGCAGTGACACATATAGCAATCAGCCCCAGCATTTT. Translating gives CASSDTYSNQPQHF. This chain uses TRBV2 with TRBJ1-5; D ambiguous. V gave up 3 bases and J gave up 0 bases, with 6 bases separating them. Germline V gene data show CDR1 as SNHLY and CDR2 as FYNNEI. This CDR3 is 14 amino acids long. Looking up the rest from reference TRBV2 and TRBJ1-5 gives the full variable domain: EPEVTQTPSHQVTQMGQEVILRCVPISNHLYFYWYRQILGQKVEFLVSFYNNEISEKSEIFDDQFSVERPDGSNFTLKIRSTKLEDSAMYFCASSDTYSNQPQHFGDGTRLSIL.

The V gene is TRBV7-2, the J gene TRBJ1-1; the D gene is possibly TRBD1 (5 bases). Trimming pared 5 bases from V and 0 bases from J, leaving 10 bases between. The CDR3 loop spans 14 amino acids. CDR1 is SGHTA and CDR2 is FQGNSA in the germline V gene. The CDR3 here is CASSAGNMNTEAFF. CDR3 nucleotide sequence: TGTGCCAGCAGCGCAGGGAACATGAACACTGAAGCTTTCTTT.

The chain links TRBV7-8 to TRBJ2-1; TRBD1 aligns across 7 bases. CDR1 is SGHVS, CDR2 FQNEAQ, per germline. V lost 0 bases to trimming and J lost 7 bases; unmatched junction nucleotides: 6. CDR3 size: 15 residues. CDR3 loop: CASSLARQGRNEQFF. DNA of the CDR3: TGTGCCAGCAGCTTAGCGCGACAGGGCCGGAATGAGCAGTTCTTC.